This entry describes one T cell receptor beta chain. V was cut by 5 bases and J by 3 bases, with 10 bases left in between. CDR1 and CDR2 from the germline V gene are MNHEY and SVGAGI. The CDR3 runs 14 residues. The entry originates in a study of blood T cell repertoires in COVID-19. Some clones are missing from TCRdb's copy, which holds only in-frame ones; the method was immunoSEQ multiplex PCR. The sample comprises a few hundred thousand clones, less than 90% of which are singletons, and roughly 8.5% rests with the top ten. The source material was PBMCs or T cells enriched from blood (not recorded which). The chain employs TRBV6-5 and TRBJ1-4; D not certain. This TCR was sampled from a woman aged 60-75 years who had recovered from COVID-19. CDR3 amino acids: CASSLSLSNEKLFF. The CDR3 nucleotides are TGTGCCAGCAGTCTCTCTTTATCTAATGAAAAACTGTTTTTT.